The rows below give T cell receptor beta chains drawn from one sample of a study of blood T cell repertoires in COVID-19. Profiled with immunoSEQ multiplex PCR; TCRdb holds only in-frame clones, not every one. The repertoire holds about 160,000 clones, with roughly 71% as singletons. What was sequenced was peripheral blood. All receptors derive from a woman older than 75 with acute or convalescent COVID-19. The CDR3 runs from the conserved cysteine through the conserved F or W. The order of the fields is clone size, D gene, V gene, J gene, CDR3 DNA, CDR3 protein. A D gene is named only where the DNA matches it firmly. A clone size is listed for some rows: how often the clone was seen (once, few, many), or a class if it is expanded.

clone size: NA
D gene: TRBD1
V gene: TRBV19
J gene: TRBJ1-4
CDR3 DNA: TGTGCCAGTAGTTCAACAGGGGCTGCTAATGAAAAACTGTTTTTT
CDR3 protein: CASSSTGAANEKLFF

clone size: NA
D gene: NA
V gene: TRBV5-1
J gene: TRBJ2-2
CDR3 DNA: TGCGCCAGTATCCCCCCCACCGGGGAGCTGTTTTTT
CDR3 protein: CASIPPTGELFF

clone size: NA
D gene: NA
V gene: TRBV19
J gene: TRBJ1-1
CDR3 DNA: TGTGCCAGTAGTATTGTGGGGGCCGGCACTGAAGCTTTCTTT
CDR3 protein: CASSIVGAGTEAFF

clone size: few
D gene: NA
V gene: TRBV7-2
J gene: TRBJ1-3
CDR3 DNA: TGTGCCAGCACCTCCACAGAGTCTGGAAACACCATATATTTT
CDR3 protein: CASTSTESGNTIYF

clone size: NA
D gene: TRBD1
V gene: TRBV5-1
J gene: TRBJ1-6
CDR3 DNA: TGCGCCAGCAGCTTGGACAGGGGTAAATCCCTCCACTTT
CDR3 protein: CASSLDRGKSLHF

clone size: NA
D gene: NA
V gene: TRBV10-3
J gene: TRBJ1-5
CDR3 DNA: TGTGCCATCAGCTGGGGGGGGGATCAGCCCCAGCATTTT
CDR3 protein: CAISWGGDQPQHF

clone size: NA
D gene: TRBD1
V gene: TRBV19
J gene: TRBJ1-3
CDR3 DNA: TGTGCCAGTAGTATCTACCAGGGGGCAAACTCTGGAAACACCATATATTTT
CDR3 protein: CASSIYQGANSGNTIYF

clone size: NA
D gene: TRBD1
V gene: TRBV6-1
J gene: TRBJ1-5
CDR3 DNA: TGTGCCAGCAGTGAAGGGACAGGATGGAATCAGCCCCAGCATTTT
CDR3 protein: CASSEGTGWNQPQHF

clone size: once
D gene: NA
V gene: TRBV11-2
J gene: TRBJ1-2
CDR3 DNA: TGTGCCAGCAGCTCGAACTATGGCTACACCTTC
CDR3 protein: CASSSNYGYTF

clone size: NA
D gene: NA
V gene: TRBV7-2
J gene: TRBJ2-5
CDR3 DNA: TGTGCCAGCAGCTTAGGGAGCGGCCGCCAAGAGACCCAGTACTTC
CDR3 protein: CASSLGSGRQETQYF

clone size: once
D gene: NA
V gene: TRBV3-1/TRBV3-2
J gene: TRBJ2-5
CDR3 DNA: TGTGCCAGCAGCTGGACTGGCGGAGAGACCCAGTACTTC
CDR3 protein: CASSWTGGETQYF

clone size: NA
D gene: NA
V gene: TRBV30
J gene: TRBJ1-3
CDR3 DNA: TGTGCCTGGAGTGTCAGGGATAGAAACACCATATATTTT
CDR3 protein: CAWSVRDRNTIYF

clone size: NA
D gene: NA
V gene: TRBV6-6
J gene: TRBJ1-5
CDR3 DNA: TGTGCCAGCAGCGCGGTAGGTGCAGGGGTTAGATTATCTATCAATCAGCCCCAGCATTTT
CDR3 protein: CASSAVGAGVRLSINQPQHF

clone size: NA
D gene: TRBD1
V gene: TRBV13
J gene: TRBJ1-4
CDR3 DNA: TGTGCCAGCAGCTTAGGTACCCCGGGACAGGGGGTTGGCGGTGAAAAACTGTTTTTT
CDR3 protein: CASSLGTPGQGVGGEKLFF

clone size: NA
D gene: NA
V gene: TRBV7-2
J gene: TRBJ1-1
CDR3 DNA: TGTGCCAGCAGCTTAGACCCACTATACACTGAAGCTTTCTTT
CDR3 protein: CASSLDPLYTEAFF

clone size: NA
D gene: NA
V gene: TRBV16
J gene: TRBJ2-6
CDR3 DNA: TGTGCCAGCAGCCCCCTCGTAACTTACAGGACTGGGGCCAACGTCCTGACTTTC
CDR3 protein: CASSPLVTYRTGANVLTF

clone size: NA
D gene: TRBD1
V gene: TRBV28
J gene: TRBJ2-2
CDR3 DNA: TGTGCCTGCCACGGACAGGGAAGGGGGGAGCTGTTTTTT
CDR3 protein: CACHGQGRGELFF

clone size: NA
D gene: NA
V gene: TRBV29-1
J gene: TRBJ1-2
CDR3 DNA: TGCAGCGTTGGCGGCCAGCTTGGCTACACCTTC
CDR3 protein: CSVGGQLGYTF

clone size: NA
D gene: TRBD1
V gene: TRBV5-1
J gene: TRBJ2-7
CDR3 DNA: TGCGCCAGCAGCTGGGGGGACAGGGAAGCCTACGAGCAGTACTTC
CDR3 protein: CASSWGDREAYEQYF

clone size: NA
D gene: NA
V gene: TRBV7-2
J gene: TRBJ2-5
CDR3 DNA: TGTGCCAGCAGCGCTAGTAGAGAAGAGACCCAGTACTTC
CDR3 protein: CASSASREETQYF

clone size: NA
D gene: NA
V gene: TRBV7-9
J gene: TRBJ1-1
CDR3 DNA: TGTGCCAGCAGCTTTTCGGGAGGTGGTGAAGCTTTCTTT
CDR3 protein: CASSFSGGGEAFF

clone size: NA
D gene: TRBD1
V gene: TRBV12-3/TRBV12-4
J gene: TRBJ1-2
CDR3 DNA: TGTGCCAGCAGTCCTTGGACAGGGGATGGCTACACCTTC
CDR3 protein: CASSPWTGDGYTF

clone size: NA
D gene: NA
V gene: TRBV12-3/TRBV12-4
J gene: TRBJ1-2
CDR3 DNA: TGTGCCAGCTCACTTAACTATGGCTACACCTTC
CDR3 protein: CASSLNYGYTF

clone size: NA
D gene: NA
V gene: TRBV5-8
J gene: TRBJ2-7
CDR3 DNA: TGTGCCAGCAGCCGGCGGCGTTCCTCCTACGAGCAGTACTTC
CDR3 protein: CASSRRRSSYEQYF

clone size: few
D gene: NA
V gene: TRBV5-8
J gene: TRBJ1-5
CDR3 DNA: TGTGCCAGCAGCCCTGGACTCTATAGCAATCAGCCCCAGCATTTT
CDR3 protein: CASSPGLYSNQPQHF

clone size: NA
D gene: TRBD1
V gene: TRBV12-3/TRBV12-4
J gene: TRBJ1-2
CDR3 DNA: TGTGCCAGCAGTTTGGGCAGGGGGGATGGCTACACCTTC
CDR3 protein: CASSLGRGDGYTF

clone size: NA
D gene: TRBD2
V gene: TRBV12-3/TRBV12-4
J gene: TRBJ2-7
CDR3 DNA: TGTGCCAGCAGTTTTAGTAGCGGGTACGAGCAGTACTTC
CDR3 protein: CASSFSSGYEQYF

clone size: few
D gene: NA
V gene: TRBV7-2
J gene: TRBJ1-5
CDR3 DNA: TGTGCCAGCAGCGAGCCGGGATCAGTTAGCAATCAGCCCCAGCATTTT
CDR3 protein: CASSEPGSVSNQPQHF

clone size: NA
D gene: NA
V gene: TRBV7-2
J gene: TRBJ2-7
CDR3 DNA: TGTGCCAGCAGCTTAGCCCCGGGACTCGACTACTACGAGCAGTACTTC
CDR3 protein: CASSLAPGLDYYEQYF

clone size: once
D gene: NA
V gene: TRBV2
J gene: TRBJ1-6
CDR3 DNA: TGTGCCAGCGGACTCGGGACTGGGGGTTCACCCCTCCACTTT
CDR3 protein: CASGLGTGGSPLHF

clone size: few
D gene: TRBD2
V gene: TRBV7-7
J gene: TRBJ2-2
CDR3 DNA: TGTGCTAGCAGCCCGCTAGCGGCTGGCGGGGAGCTGTTTTTT
CDR3 protein: CASSPLAAGGELFF

clone size: NA
D gene: NA
V gene: TRBV18
J gene: TRBJ2-7
CDR3 DNA: TGTGCCAGCTCACCATTTACGACTGTTGGTACCTACGAGCAGTACTTC
CDR3 protein: CASSPFTTVGTYEQYF

clone size: few
D gene: TRBD2
V gene: TRBV3-1/TRBV3-2
J gene: TRBJ2-7
CDR3 DNA: TGTGCCAGCAGCCAAGGTGGGGGTCTAGCGGTGTACGAGCAGTACTTC
CDR3 protein: CASSQGGGLAVYEQYF

clone size: once
D gene: NA
V gene: TRBV7-9
J gene: TRBJ2-5
CDR3 DNA: TGTGCCAGCAGCTTACTAGAGTTTCAACGAGAGACCCAGTACTTC
CDR3 protein: CASSLLEFQRETQYF

clone size: NA
D gene: NA
V gene: TRBV19
J gene: TRBJ1-5
CDR3 DNA: TGTGCCAGTAGCGCACAGAAGAAGGGCAATCAGCCCCAGCATTTT
CDR3 protein: CASSAQKKGNQPQHF

clone size: few
D gene: NA
V gene: TRBV19
J gene: TRBJ1-5
CDR3 DNA: TGTGCCAGTAGTACCCATTACCAGAATCAGCCCCAGCATTTT
CDR3 protein: CASSTHYQNQPQHF

clone size: NA
D gene: NA
V gene: TRBV12-3/TRBV12-4
J gene: TRBJ1-4
CDR3 DNA: TGTGCCAGCAGAGACTCCGAGGAGGGAAAACTGTTTTTT
CDR3 protein: CASRDSEEGKLFF

clone size: NA
D gene: TRBD1
V gene: TRBV6-6
J gene: TRBJ2-7
CDR3 DNA: TGTGCCAGCACCGCCGGGACAGGATTATACGAGCAGTACTTC
CDR3 protein: CASTAGTGLYEQYF

clone size: few
D gene: NA
V gene: TRBV2
J gene: TRBJ2-2
CDR3 DNA: TGTGCCAGCAGTGGGCGGGGACAGTGGAACACCGGGGAGCTGTTTTTT
CDR3 protein: CASSGRGQWNTGELFF

clone size: NA
D gene: NA
V gene: TRBV7-9
J gene: TRBJ1-2
CDR3 DNA: TGTGCCAGCAGCTTAACAGTCGACTATGGCTACACCTTC
CDR3 protein: CASSLTVDYGYTF

clone size: once
D gene: NA
V gene: TRBV7-9
J gene: TRBJ1-1
CDR3 DNA: TGTGCCAGCAGAGAGGGGGACGGCGAAGCTTTCTTT
CDR3 protein: CASREGDGEAFF

clone size: medium-sized
D gene: NA
V gene: TRBV2
J gene: TRBJ1-6
CDR3 DNA: TGTGCCAGCAGTCCCAGACTGAGTAGTGTATCACCCCTCCACTTT
CDR3 protein: CASSPRLSSVSPLHF

clone size: NA
D gene: TRBD2
V gene: TRBV7-3
J gene: TRBJ2-2
CDR3 DNA: TGTGCCAGCAGCGCCGGGGGGGCGGCAACCGGGGAGCTGTTTTTT
CDR3 protein: CASSAGGAATGELFF

clone size: NA
D gene: TRBD1
V gene: TRBV2
J gene: TRBJ2-5
CDR3 DNA: TGTGCCAGCAGGGAGTCGACAGGGGGGAAAGAGACCCAGTACTTC
CDR3 protein: CASRESTGGKETQYF

clone size: many
D gene: NA
V gene: TRBV11-2
J gene: TRBJ2-2
CDR3 DNA: TGTGCCAGCAGCTCAGAGGGCAGGGCGTGGGGGAACACCGGGGAGCTGTTTTTT
CDR3 protein: CASSSEGRAWGNTGELFF

clone size: NA
D gene: NA
V gene: TRBV5-4
J gene: TRBJ2-3
CDR3 DNA: TGTGCCATCCCCATTTGGGAGTCAGATACGCAGTATTTT
CDR3 protein: CAIPIWESDTQYF

clone size: NA
D gene: TRBD1
V gene: TRBV7-9
J gene: TRBJ1-1
CDR3 DNA: TGTGCCAGCAGCATACAGGGGGCGAAGGCTGAAGCTTTCTTT
CDR3 protein: CASSIQGAKAEAFF

clone size: NA
D gene: NA
V gene: TRBV6-6
J gene: TRBJ2-4
CDR3 DNA: TGTGCCAGCAGTTTTGCGGGAATAAACATTCAGTACTTC
CDR3 protein: CASSFAGINIQYF

clone size: NA
D gene: NA
V gene: TRBV15
J gene: TRBJ1-5
CDR3 DNA: TGTGCCACCAGCAGAGGGGCAGGGAAGCCGGATCAGCCCCAGCATTTT
CDR3 protein: CATSRGAGKPDQPQHF

clone size: NA
D gene: TRBD2
V gene: TRBV4-1
J gene: TRBJ2-5
CDR3 DNA: TGCGCCAGCAGCCATACTAGCGTGGGAAATTCAGAGACCCAGTACTTC
CDR3 protein: CASSHTSVGNSETQYF

clone size: NA
D gene: TRBD1
V gene: TRBV7-9
J gene: TRBJ2-3
CDR3 DNA: TGTGCCAGCAGCCGACTGGGACAGTACACAGATACGCAGTATTTT
CDR3 protein: CASSRLGQYTDTQYF